This T cell receptor (beta chain) was observed in a study of identical twins. The study, taken as a whole, reports: It was possible that invariant MAIT and iNKT cells partly confounded the zero-insertion analyses.

TCRdb passed the 5' RACE reads through MiXCR, listing each CDR3 protein once. The sample records 650,000 to 750,000 distinct CDR3 sequences, approximately 21% being singletons. This clonotype was picked up many times. The antigen is unknown. Germline CDR1 and CDR2: LGHDT and YNNKEL (reference sequence). V lost 4 bases, J lost 4 bases, and 12 bases stayed unmatched. This CDR3 spans 16 amino acids. The sample also formed part of further work on T cells expressing NK-cell markers. Per that study: Most of the eight sequenced donors tested HCMV-seropositive; one tested seronegative. Whether expanded NKG2C+ T cell clones recognized HCMV stayed uncertain.

The chain combines TRBV3-1 with TRBJ1-2, with 7 positions matching TRBD1. What was sequenced was PBMCs. This TCR was sampled from a woman under 30 in good health. The CDR3: CASSRWRQGSGYGYTF. DNA for the CDR3: TGTGCCAGCAGCCGATGGAGACAGGGATCTGGCTATGGCTACACCTTC.